The clone carrying this TCR beta chain was recorded a few times. Its antigen is unidentified. Via MiXCR, TCRdb re-called the 5' RACE reads, giving one row per CDR3 protein. The table has approximately 45,000 distinct CDR3 sequences, roughly 6.6% seen once. The data were obtained in a study of T-cell memory formation after mild COVID-19. Study-level information: Among the donors, TCR clusters were largely specific to each donor. Findings and caveats of the study: Pre-infection memory showed some responding clones, and this suggested that cross-reactive memory joined. Clones contracting day 15 to 85 were balanced CD4/CD8; later expanders leaned CD4+.

The TCR comes from an adult who had mild COVID-19 (a few samples of this study predate the infection). Cell type and time point are not known. The sequenced sample was PBMCs or a T cell subset sorted from them (not recorded which).

This CDR3 reads CASSQGSGVRTDTQYF. The CDR3 bases are TGCGCCAGCAGCCAAGGGTCCGGGGTCCGCACAGATACGCAGTATTTT. This chain joins TRBV4-1 and TRBJ2-3; D possibly corresponds to TRBD2 (5 bases). The CDR3 totals 16 residues. The germline gives CDR1 MGHRA, CDR2 YSYEKL. Trimming removed 1 base from V and 1 base from J, with 12 bases in between.